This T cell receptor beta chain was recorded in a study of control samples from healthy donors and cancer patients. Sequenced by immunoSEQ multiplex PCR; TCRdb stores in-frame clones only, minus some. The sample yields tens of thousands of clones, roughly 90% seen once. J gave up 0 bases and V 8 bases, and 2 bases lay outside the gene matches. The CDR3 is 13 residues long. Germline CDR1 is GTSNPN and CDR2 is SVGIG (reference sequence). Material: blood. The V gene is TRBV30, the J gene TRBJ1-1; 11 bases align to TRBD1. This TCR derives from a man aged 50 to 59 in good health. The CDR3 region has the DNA TGTGCCGGGACAGGGGGAATGAACACTGAAGCTTTCTTT. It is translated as CAGTGGMNTEAFF.